One TCR beta chain is described in this entry. Trimming pared 1 base from V and 6 bases from J, leaving 15 bases between. The germline gives CDR1 SGHAT, CDR2 FQNNGV. The CDR3 consists of 15 residues. The data were taken from a study of cytomegalovirus exposure and HLA in healthy donors. The PCR made use of 60 Vbeta and 13 Jbeta primers. Sequenced by immunoSEQ multiplex PCR; TCRdb stores in-frame clones only, minus some. The sample holds some 190,000 clones, less than 90% seen once. Healthy donors of bone marrow made up the group. The V and J genes are TRBV11-2 and TRBJ1-2, with a weak D call TRBD1 (6 bases). The TCR comes from a girl between 10 and 17 years old in good health and CMV-seropositive. Sequenced: PBMCs. This CDR3 is CASSLGGGPRNGYTF. CDR3 sequence (DNA): TGTGCCAGCAGCTTAGGGGGGGGGCCCAGGAATGGCTACACCTTC.